The 21 T cell receptor beta chains given below trace back to one sample, sequenced in a study of vaccination effects on CD4 cells after COVID-19. No cognate antigen is known for these TCRs. The assay was immunoSEQ multiplex PCR, and TCRdb's table has in-frame clones only and misses some. The sample gives some 63,000 clones, 72% of which show up once; approximately 20% is in the top ten. Following culture for about 11 days, CD4+ T cells were isolated. The sequencing here drew on CD4+ T cells from PBMCs cultured without peptide, taken before COVID-19 vaccination. These receptors came from a human donor who had a prior SARS-CoV-2 infection.

This rearrangement joins TRBV30 to TRBJ2-5, with D perhaps matching TRBD2 (6 bases). There are 13 residues in the CDR3. The germline CDR1 and CDR2 sequences are GTSNPN and SVGIG (reference sequence). V was cut by 3 bases and J by 3 bases, with 11 bases left in between. The CDR3 region is CAWRRGGKETQYF. The CDR3 DNA reads as TGTGCCTGGAGGAGGGGAGGAAAAGAGACCCAGTACTTC.

The chain carries TRBV6-5 and TRBJ1-2; D not certain. Germline V CDR1 and CDR2: MNHEY, SVGAGI. Trimming removed 6 bases at V and 8 bases at J, with 16 bases between. The CDR3 spans 13 residues. The DNA of the CDR3 is TGTGCCAGCAGCCCCGTAGGTTCGCACGGCTACACCTTC. It encodes CASSPVGSHGYTF.

This clone was observed a single time. The V gene is TRBV6-6, the J gene TRBJ2-7, with D perhaps TRBD1 (6 bases). With 2 bases removed from V and 1 base from J, the gap between germline ends came to 9 bases. CDR3 length: 14 amino acids. Germline assignment: CDR1 MNHNY and CDR2 SVGAGI (reference sequence). In nucleotides, the CDR3 is TGTGCCAGCAGTTACCAAGGGGGATCCTACGAGCAGTACTTC. Protein sequence: CASSYQGGSYEQYF.

This clone occurred a few times. The chain employs TRBV7-2 and TRBJ1-6; tentatively, D is TRBD1 (6 bases). V gave up 3 bases and J gave up 7 bases, with 10 bases separating them. CDR1 is SGHTA, CDR2 FQGNSA, per germline. The CDR3 extends over 14 amino acids. The DNA for the CDR3 is TGTGCCAGCAGCTTGGGGGGCACCAATTCACCCCTCCACTTT. Translated, it gives CASSLGGTNSPLHF.

This clone has only a few counts. J is TRBJ2-5 and V is TRBV7-9; D may be TRBD1 or TRBD2 (6 bases each). V was trimmed by 5 bases and J by 3 bases, leaving 19 bases between them. Germline-derived CDR1 and CDR2 are SEHNR and FQNEAQ (reference sequence). The CDR3 runs 16 residues. The CDR3 nucleotides read TGTGCCAGCAGCCCTAGAGGATCGGGGGACAAAGAGACCCAGTACTTC. Residues: CASSPRGSGDKETQYF.

The chain has TRBV6-5 and TRBJ1-5; D not resolved. Between the trimmed V and J ends, which lost 6 bases and 0 bases, there was a span of 9 bases. The germline V gene has CDR1 MNHEY and CDR2 SVGAGI. The CDR3 is 14 residues long. The CDR3 nucleotides are TGTGCCAGCAGGAGTCCCCATAGCAATCAGCCCCAGCATTTT. Translated, it gives CASRSPHSNQPQHF.

CDR3 DNA sequence: TGTGCAAGTCGCTTAGCGCTGGGAGGAACTGAAGCTTTCTTT. Translated, it gives CASRLALGGTEAFF. The chain uses TRBV12-2 and TRBJ1-1. TRBV12-2 is designated a pseudogene. The CDR3 covers 14 residues.

This rearrangement joins TRBV2 to TRBJ2-7, with TRBD1 identical over 9 bases. The CDR3 extends over 12 amino acids. Germline CDR1 SNHLY, CDR2 FYNNEI. V trimming: 6 bases; J trimming: 5 bases; junction bases outside the gene matches: 2. CDR3 in amino acids: CASSWTGDEQYF. CDR3 DNA sequence: TGTGCCAGCAGCTGGACAGGGGACGAGCAGTACTTC.

The rearrangement links TRBV15 to TRBJ2-5, with a possible D match to TRBD1 (6 bases). Trimming stripped 3 bases from V and 5 bases from J, with 25 bases between. The CDR3 runs 18 residues. CDR1 and CDR2 (germline): LNHNV, YYDKDF (reference sequence). The CDR3 DNA sequence: TGTGCCACCAGCAGGACGGGGCGGTTTGGGGGCGAAATGGAGACCCAGTACTTC. Encoded protein: CATSRTGRFGGEMETQYF.

J is TRBJ2-7 and V is TRBV7-8; TRBD2 matches 7 bases. CDR1 SGHVS and CDR2 FQNEAQ come from the germline V gene. The ends lost 3 bases at V and 5 bases at J; junction bases unmatched: 4. This CDR3 spans 13 amino acids. In nucleotides, the CDR3 is TGTGCCAGCAGCTTGGGAGGGAGCAACGAGCAGTACTTC. Encoded protein: CASSLGGSNEQYF.

The sample holds one count of this clone. The chain couples TRBV4-2 to TRBJ2-3; 10 nucleotides match TRBD2. J was trimmed by 4 bases and V by 1 base; bases with no gene match: 8. The CDR3 length is 17 residues. Germline-derived CDR1 and CDR2 are LGHNA and YNFKEQ. The chain's CDR3 is CASSQGILAGGADTQYF. The CDR3 DNA reads TGTGCCAGCAGCCAAGGGATATTAGCGGGGGGTGCAGATACGCAGTATTTT.

The chain uses TRBV19 and TRBJ1-2, with TRBD1 matching 8 bases. The CDR3 totals 15 residues. CDR1 is LNHDA, CDR2 SQIVND, per germline (reference sequence). Trimming removed 6 bases from V and 6 bases from J; junction bases left unmatched: 12. The DNA for the CDR3 is TGTGCCAGTAGCCAAAGACAGGGGAATGGAAATGGCTACACCTTC. Translating gives CASSQRQGNGNGYTF.

This clone was found a few times. This chain joins TRBV12-3 or TRBV12-4 and TRBJ1-4; 7 bases match TRBD1. The CDR3 contains 13 residues. J was trimmed by 8 bases and V by 5 bases; bases with no gene match: 5. CDR3 residues: CASSEQGEEKLFF. The CDR3 coding sequence is TGTGCCAGCAGTGAGCAGGGGGAGGAAAAACTGTTTTTT.

The chain uses TRBV5-6 and TRBJ2-7, with D perhaps matching TRBD1 (5 bases). The ends were cut back, 1 base at V and 5 bases at J, with 10 bases in the middle. This CDR3 is 13 amino acids long. Germline values: CDR1 SGHDT, CDR2 YYEEEE. The CDR3 region has the DNA TGTGCCAGCAGCTTGACAGGTTCGCACGAGCAGTACTTC. It encodes CASSLTGSHEQYF.

The chain carries TRBV21-1 and TRBJ1-6; the D call TRBD1 from the table was never checked on the DNA. TRBV21-1 is described as a pseudogene. CDR3 size: 15 residues. The CDR3 coding sequence is TGTGCCAGCAAGTTTAGACAGCACGCACCTTCAGCCCTCCACTTT. Protein product: CASKFRQHAPSALHF.

The chain is built from TRBV3-1 (or the pseudogene TRBV3-2) and TRBJ2-7; 8 bases match TRBD1. With 6 bases clipped from V and 5 bases from J, the junction kept 12 bases outside the gene matches. Looked up from germline, CDR1 is LGHDT and CDR2 is YNNKEL (reference sequence). The CDR3 contains 15 residues. The chain's CDR3 is CASSRAWTGSNEQYF. CDR3 nucleotide sequence: TGTGCCAGCAGTCGCGCTTGGACAGGGTCGAACGAGCAGTACTTC.

This clone was picked up a small number of times. V is TRBV5-1 and J is TRBJ2-5, with D unresolved. Trimming pared 0 bases from V and 1 base from J, leaving 4 bases between. CDR1 is SGHRS and CDR2 is YFSETQ in the germline V gene. This CDR3 comprises 13 residues. CDR3 in DNA: TGCGCCAGCAGCTTGGAGGTCCAAGAGACCCAGTACTTC. Protein sequence: CASSLEVQETQYF. Variable domain in full (rest from reference TRBV5-1 and TRBJ2-5): KAGVTQTPRYLIKTRGQQVTLSCSPISGHRSVSWYQQTPGQGLQFLFEYFSETQRNKGNFPGRFSGRQFSNSRSEMNVSTLELGDSALYLCASSLEVQETQYFGPGTRLLVL.

This clone was picked up one time. This chain connects TRBV5-1 to TRBJ2-7, with 8 bases matching TRBD1. The CDR3 loop spans 13 amino acids. V shed 3 bases, J shed 6 bases, and the junction held 5 bases outside the gene matches. Germline V gene lookup returns CDR1 SGHRS and CDR2 YFSETQ. The CDR3 reads CASSWQGAGEQYF. The DNA of the CDR3 is TGCGCCAGCAGCTGGCAGGGGGCGGGCGAGCAGTACTTC.

This clone was counted ten times or more. The CDR3 here is CATQSPGETQYF. Written as DNA, the CDR3 is TGTGCCACCCAGTCTCCGGGGGAGACCCAGTACTTC. J is TRBJ2-5 and V is TRBV2; the D gene is possibly TRBD2 (5 bases). V lost 10 bases and J lost 5, with 14 bases in between. The CDR3 runs to 12 residues. CDR1 is SNHLY and CDR2 is FYNNEI in the germline V gene.

The V call is TRBV5-1, the J call TRBJ2-1, with 8 positions matching TRBD2. The CDR3 sequence is 15 residues long. Unmatched junction bases numbered 11, after V lost 3 bases and J lost 9 bases. Germline V gene data show CDR1 as SGHRS and CDR2 as YFSETQ. The CDR3 DNA is TGCGCCAGCAGCTACGCGGGAGGCGCCATCAGTGAGCAGTTCTTC. This sequence encodes CASSYAGGAISEQFF.

This clone was observed a handful of times. The chain combines TRBV2 with TRBJ2-7, with 7 bases aligning to TRBD2. The J segment lost 0 bases and the V segment lost 8 bases, leaving 7 bases of the junction unmatched. Germline CDR1 and CDR2: SNHLY and FYNNEI. This CDR3 region has 14 residues. As DNA, the CDR3 is TGTGCCAGCGGACTAGAACGTGTCTCCTACGAGCAGTACTTC. Encoded protein: CASGLERVSYEQYF. Filled out from reference TRBV2 and TRBJ2-7, the complete variable domain reads EPEVTQTPSHQVTQMGQEVILRCVPISNHLYFYWYRQILGQKVEFLVSFYNNEISEKSEIFDDQFSVERPDGSNFTLKIRSTKLEDSAMYFCASGLERVSYEQYFGPGTRLTVT.